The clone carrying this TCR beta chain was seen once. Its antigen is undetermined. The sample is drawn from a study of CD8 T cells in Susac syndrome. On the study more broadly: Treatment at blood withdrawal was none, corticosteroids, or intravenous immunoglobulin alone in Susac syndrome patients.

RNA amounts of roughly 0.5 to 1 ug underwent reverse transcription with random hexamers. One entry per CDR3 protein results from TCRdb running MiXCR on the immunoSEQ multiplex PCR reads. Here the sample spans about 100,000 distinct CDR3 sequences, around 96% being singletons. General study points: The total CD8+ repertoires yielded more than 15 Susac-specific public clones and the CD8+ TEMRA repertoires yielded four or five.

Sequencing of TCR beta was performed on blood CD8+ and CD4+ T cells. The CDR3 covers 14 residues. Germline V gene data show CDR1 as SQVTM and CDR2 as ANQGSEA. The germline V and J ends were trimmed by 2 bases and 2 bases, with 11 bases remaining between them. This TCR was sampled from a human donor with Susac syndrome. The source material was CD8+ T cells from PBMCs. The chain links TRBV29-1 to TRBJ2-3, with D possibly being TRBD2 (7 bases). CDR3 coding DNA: TGCAGCGTTGAAAGCGGGACAACCACAGATACGCAGTATTTT. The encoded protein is CSVESGTTTDTQYF.